Sequencing of this T cell receptor (beta chain) was carried out in a study of metastatic and nonmetastatic thyroid tumors. Study-wide results and limits: Significantly higher TCR beta diversity was reportedly seen in malignant thyroid tumors than benign nodules, in blood and tumor.

This clone was seen at least ten times. Antigen: not known. No treatment of any kind had been given to any patient before thyroid surgery. The CDR3 extends over 18 amino acids. Germline V CDR1 and CDR2: LGHDT, YNNKEL (reference sequence). V was trimmed by 3 bases and J by 1 base, leaving 21 bases between them. From the PCR reads, TCRdb re-called clones with MiXCR. This table has some 21,000 clones, around 9.9% appearing once. The V and J genes are TRBV3-1 and TRBJ1-2; perhaps TRBD1 as D (6 bases). This sequence originates from a female donor with papillary thyroid cancer or a benign thyroid nodule (not recorded which). Some clones in this sample may be carry-over from other donors' samples. The sample was blood. The CDR3 coding sequence is TGTGCCAGCAGCCACGGACAGTTGTCCGGACTCCATAACTATGGCTACACCTTC. Amino acids: CASSHGQLSGLHNYGYTF.